This TCR beta chain was observed in a study of T cells in localized non-small cell lung cancer. Broader study findings: Clonality peaked in uninvolved adjacent lung rather than tumor. One tumor region alone was sequenced, and heterogeneity therefore remains possible. Adjacent lung tissue had a median about 52 of the top 100 clones found in the tumor.

In the case of this clone: Antigen unknown.

Repertoires were generated with immunoSEQ multiplex PCR, while TCRdb's copy carries only in-frame clones and drops some. The table lists more than 3,500 clones, about 25% of them singletons. Trimming took 2 bases from V and 9 from J, leaving 5 bases between them. The CDR3 covers 11 residues. The receptor's source is a male donor aged 60 or over with stage I lung adenocarcinoma. The sample here was lung tumor tissue, taken before any cancer treatment. The chain links TRBV6-7 to TRBJ1-5; no reliable D call. TRBV6-7 is labeled an ORF, and its function is uncertain. CDR3 amino acids: CASSYKGPQHF. In DNA form, the CDR3 reads TGTGCCAGCAGTTACAAGGGGCCCCAGCATTTT.